These 12 T cell receptor beta chains were sequenced from one sample in a study of CD8+CD57+ T cells in acquired aplastic anemia. Genomic DNA acted as the template from which TCR beta VDJ combination and CDR3 sequence profiling were carried out. From the reads, TCRdb called clonotypes with MiXCR, one entry per CDR3 protein. This sample carries roughly 200,000 distinct CDR3 sequences, over 60% of them seen once, and the ten largest clones take 25% to 30%. Sequences were obtained from sorted CD4+, CD8+, or CD8+CD57+ T cells (not recorded which) from PBMCs. These receptors all stem from a human donor in good health.

This clonotype came up a few times. V usage is TRBV29-1 and J usage is TRBJ2-1; no definite D call. The CDR3 sequence is 13 residues long. The V gene's germline CDR1 is SQVTM and CDR2 ANQGSEA. Trimming took off 0 bases at V and 5 bases at J, with 8 bases between the two ends. CDR3: CSVEDAGDNEQFF. The CDR3 DNA reads as TGCAGCGTTGAAGATGCCGGAGACAATGAGCAGTTCTTC.

The chain couples TRBV14 to TRBJ1-1, with a weak D call TRBD1 (5 bases). Deletions cut 0 bases from V and 6 bases from J, with 20 bases between. The germline V gene encodes CDR1 SGHDN and CDR2 FVKESK. CDR3 length equals 17 residues. CDR3 amino acids: CASSQDIFQGHAPEAFF. CDR3 DNA: TGTGCCAGCAGCCAAGATATATTCCAGGGCCATGCTCCTGAAGCTTTCTTT.

About this clonotype: A much more abundant neighbour one base away suggests this may be a read error. This chain uses TRBV9 with TRBJ2-5; D may be TRBD2 (5 bases). The CDR3 extends over 17 amino acids. From germline, CDR1 is SGDLS and CDR2 YYNGEE. CDR3 nucleotide sequence: TGTGCCAGCAGCGTCCTCGCCCGGTTGGGGTGGGGAGAGGCCCAGTACTTC. Protein product: CASSVLARLGWGEAQYF.

The V and J genes are TRBV10-2 and TRBJ2-7; TRBD1 matches 7 bases. CDR3 length: 13 amino acids. Looked up from germline, CDR1 is WSHSY and CDR2 is SAAADI. Unmatched junction bases numbered 3, after V lost 4 bases and J lost 3 bases. The DNA of the CDR3 is TGCGCCAGCAGTGGTAACAGGGGCTACGAGCAGTACTTC. Protein: CASSGNRGYEQYF.

V gene TRBV20-1 combines with J gene TRBJ2-5; 8 positions agree with TRBD2. CDR3 length equals 13 residues. The V gene end was trimmed by 1 base and the J gene end by 9 bases; junction bases not matched to a gene: 7. The germline V gene encodes CDR1 DFQATT and CDR2 SNEGSKA (reference sequence). CDR3 coding DNA: TGCAGTGCTAGAGTCGGGGGGGGGGAGGCCCAGTACTTC. Translated: CSARVGGGEAQYF.

The V gene is TRBV2, the J gene TRBJ2-3, with D possibly matching TRBD2 (6 bases). V lost 1 base to trimming and J lost 8 bases, with 10 bases between them. This CDR3 region has 13 residues. Germline loops: CDR1 SNHLY, CDR2 FYNNEI. The CDR3 spells CASSEVGTATQYF. CDR3 coding DNA: TGTGCCAGCAGTGAAGTTGGGACTGCTACGCAGTATTTT.

For this clonotype: The junction departs from germline at one end; a sequencing error may be responsible. V gene TRBV9 combines with J gene TRBJ2-1, with 10 bases matching TRBD1. Germline assignment: CDR1 SGDLS and CDR2 YYNGEE. This CDR3 contains 14 residues. Here the CDR3 reads CASSLWTGGNEQFF. The CDR3 DNA reads TGCGCCAGCAGCTTGTGGACAGGGGGGAATGAGCAGTTCTTC.

This chain joins TRBV5-1 and TRBJ1-2, with 7 bases matching TRBD1. Germline trimming cut 0 bases from V and 5 bases from J; bases unmatched to any gene: 1. CDR3 length: 13 residues. The V gene's germline CDR1 is SGHRS and CDR2 YFSETQ. CDR3 protein: CASSLDRGYGYTF. The CDR3 nucleotides read TGCGCCAGCAGCTTGGACAGGGGATATGGCTACACCTTC.

Regarding this clonotype: A much larger clone lies a single base off, so this may be a read error. The chain combines TRBV6-4 with TRBJ2-2; possible D gene TRBD1, 5 bases. The V and J ends lost 0 bases and 11 bases respectively, with 10 bases between them. Germline CDR1 and CDR2: MRHNA and SNTAGT. This CDR3 comprises 13 residues. CDR3 sequence reads: CASSDSHQGELFF. The CDR3 bases are TGTGCCAGCAGTGACTCCCACCAGGGAGAGCTGTTTTTT.

In its sample, this clonotype was seen many times. The rearrangement joins TRBV29-1 to TRBJ2-4; D perhaps matches TRBD1 (8 bases). The CDR3 has 14 residues. Trimming cost V 5 bases and J 1 base, with 12 bases left between them. Germline lookup yields CDR1 SQVTM and CDR2 ANQGSEA. The CDR3 is CSVKQGGAKNIQYF. The CDR3 DNA is TGCAGCGTTAAACAGGGGGGGGCCAAAAACATTCAGTACTTC. Using reference TRBV29-1 and TRBJ2-4 for the parts outside the CDR3, the full variable domain is SAVISQKPSRDICQRGTSLTIQCQVDSQVTMMFWYRQQPGQSLTLIATANQGSEATYESGFVIDKFPISRPNLTFSTLTVSNMSPEDSSIYLCSVKQGGAKNIQYFGAGTRLSVL.

This clonotype appeared once. The chain has TRBV25-1 and TRBJ1-1, with D maybe TRBD1 (6 bases). This CDR3 contains 13 residues. Germline CDR1 is MGHDK and CDR2 is SYGVNS. With 6 bases removed from V and 2 bases from J, the gap between germline ends came to 10 bases. CDR3 sequence: CASRQGPNTEAFF. The CDR3 DNA follows: TGTGCCAGCAGGCAGGGGCCAAACACTGAAGCTTTCTTT.

In nucleotides, the CDR3 is TGTGCCAGCAGTAAGGACGGATCCTACAATGAGCAGTTCTTC. Protein: CASSKDGSYNEQFF. The V call is TRBV6-6, the J call TRBJ2-1; D is undetermined. This CDR3 has 14 amino acids. Germline CDR1 reads MNHNY; CDR2 reads SVGAGI (reference sequence). The ends were cut back, 5 bases at V and 1 base at J, with 9 bases in the middle.